The 31 T cell receptor beta chains in this list originate from one sample, sequenced in a study of control samples from healthy donors and cancer patients. Assay used: immunoSEQ multiplex PCR; TCRdb lists only in-frame clones, some missing. The sample carries about 170,000 clones, just over 90% recorded once. Material: blood. The origin of the receptors is a woman aged 60 to 75 in good health.

The chain uses TRBV6-5 and TRBJ1-1, with D unclear. Germline V gene lookup returns CDR1 MNHEY and CDR2 SVGAGI. The CDR3 runs to 12 residues. Trimming took 8 bases from V and 3 from J, leaving 10 bases between them. CDR3 loop: CASEGYDTEAFF. The CDR3 coding sequence is TGTGCCAGCGAGGGCTACGACACTGAAGCTTTCTTT.

The chain recombines TRBV12-3 or TRBV12-4 with TRBJ1-1; no firm D call. Trimming removed 3 bases at V and 5 bases at J, with 10 bases between. This CDR3 region has 13 residues. CDR3 DNA: TGTGCCAGCAGTTTCTGGGTCCGGACTGAAGCTTTCTTT. Protein: CASSFWVRTEAFF.

The V gene is TRBV4-3, the J gene TRBJ1-4, with no clear D. Germline CDR1 and CDR2: LGHNA and YSLEER. The CDR3 covers 13 residues. Trimming took off 0 bases at V and 10 bases at J, with 9 bases between the two ends. The CDR3 sequence is CASSQDRTGKLFF. CDR3 bases: TGCGCCAGCAGCCAAGATCGTACTGGAAAACTGTTTTTT.

This chain joins TRBV6-5 and TRBJ1-1, with a possible D match to TRBD1 (6 bases). The CDR3 sequence is 14 residues long. Germline CDR1 is MNHEY and CDR2 is SVGAGI. Deletions cut 0 bases from V and 3 bases from J, with 8 bases between. The DNA for the CDR3 is TGTGCCAGCAGTTACTCCAGGGGAGACACTGAAGCTTTCTTT. Amino acid sequence: CASSYSRGDTEAFF.

This clone was found once. The chain has TRBV5-1 and TRBJ1-1, with TRBD1 as a possible D gene (6 bases). The CDR3 sequence is 17 residues long. Germline V gene lookup returns CDR1 SGHRS and CDR2 YFSETQ. V gave up 4 bases and J gave up 4 bases, with 23 bases separating them. CDR3 DNA: TGCGCCAGCAGCCCAACGGCGGCAGGGGAATTTGGCACTGAAGCTTTCTTT. This codes for CASSPTAAGEFGTEAFF.

The chain is built from TRBV21-1 and TRBJ1-5; TRBD1, the table's D call, was not compared with the DNA. TRBV21-1 is a pseudogene locus. This CDR3 region has 17 residues. DNA of the CDR3: TGTGCCAGCAGAGAGGGACAGGGGGCTAATAGCAATCAGCCCCAGCATTTT. This translates into CASREGQGANSNQPQHF.

The chain carries TRBV19 and TRBJ1-3, with TRBD1 identical over 7 bases. The CDR3 has 15 amino acids. V lost 8 bases to trimming and J lost 1 base; unmatched junction nucleotides: 8. In germline, CDR1 is LNHDA, CDR2 SQIVND (reference sequence). CDR3 bases: TGTGCCAGTGGGAGGGGGCAGTCATCTGGAAACACCATATATTTT. This encodes CASGRGQSSGNTIYF. The complete variable domain, with remaining parts taken from reference TRBV19 and TRBJ1-3, reads DGGITQSPKYLFRKEGQNVTLSCEQNLNHDAMYWYRQDPGQGLRLIYYSQIVNDFQKGDIAEGYSVSREKKESFPLTVTSAQKNPTAFYLCASGRGQSSGNTIYFGEGSWLTVV.

The V call is TRBV30, the J call TRBJ2-7; D is uncertain. CDR3 size: 12 residues. Germline-derived CDR1 and CDR2 are GTSNPN and SVGIG (reference sequence). The germline V and J ends were trimmed by 2 bases and 0 bases, with 5 bases remaining between them. CDR3 loop: CAWSKYSYEQYF. DNA of the CDR3: TGTGCCTGGAGTAAATACTCCTACGAGCAGTACTTC.

V is TRBV12-3 or TRBV12-4 and J is TRBJ1-2; D unresolved. CDR3 size: 13 residues. V was pared by 1 base and J by 8 bases, with 11 bases between. The DNA for the CDR3 is TGTGCCAGCAGTTTAGTTTTCGGGGAGGGCTACACCTTC. Its protein is CASSLVFGEGYTF.

This chain connects TRBV7-8 to TRBJ2-3; no clear D. The CDR3 contains 14 residues. From germline, CDR1 is SGHVS and CDR2 FQNEAQ. Trimming shortened V by 4 bases and J by 4 bases, and 12 bases separated the two germline ends. The CDR3 here is CASSSTTRPDTQYF. The CDR3 coding sequence is TGTGCCAGCAGCTCGACGACGCGTCCAGATACGCAGTATTTT.

CDR3 protein: CASSVGGAGNSPLHF. Here the CDR3 DNA reads TGTGCCAGCAGCGTCGGTGGGGCGGGGAATTCACCCCTCCACTTT. The chain recombines TRBV9 with TRBJ1-6; D may be TRBD1 (5 bases). V shed 2 bases and J shed 7 bases, with 13 bases lying between them. Germline loops: CDR1 SGDLS, CDR2 YYNGEE. The CDR3 contains 15 residues.

The chain links TRBV19 to TRBJ1-2; tentatively, D is TRBD1 (6 bases). CDR1 and CDR2 from the germline V gene are LNHDA and SQIVND (reference sequence). There are 14 residues in the CDR3. Trimming took off 4 bases at V and 1 base at J, with 10 bases between the two ends. The DNA for the CDR3 is TGTGCCAGTAGTAGGACAGCTATTAACTATGGCTACACCTTC. Translating gives CASSRTAINYGYTF.

This clone appeared a single time. The chain is built from TRBV3-1 (or the pseudogene TRBV3-2) and TRBJ1-1; 8 nucleotides agree with TRBD1. Germline CDR1 and CDR2: LGHDT and YNNKEL (reference sequence). CDR3 length equals 14 residues. Trimming at V came to 4 bases and at J to 8 bases, leaving 9 bases not matched to a gene. In DNA, the CDR3 is TGTGCCAGCAGCCGGGCGGCAGGGGGCGGAGAAGCTTTCTTT. It yields the protein CASSRAAGGGEAFF.

The chain joins TRBV11-2 to TRBJ1-2, with D tentatively TRBD1 (5 bases). The CDR3 totals 14 residues. Trimming stripped 5 bases from V and 10 bases from J, with 20 bases between. Per germline, CDR1 SGHAT and CDR2 FQNNGV. The CDR3 is CASSPGRDYLDYTF. DNA of the CDR3: TGTGCCAGCAGCCCCGGAAGGGACTATCTGGACTACACCTTC. The complete variable domain, with remaining parts taken from reference TRBV11-2 and TRBJ1-2, reads EAGVAQSPRYKIIEKRQSVAFWCNPISGHATLYWYQQILGQGPKLLIQFQNNGVVDDSQLPKDRFSAERLKGVDSTLKIQPAKLEDSAVYLCASSPGRDYLDYTFGSGTRLTVV.

The chain links TRBV5-6 to TRBJ1-2, with D possibly TRBD1 on 6 matching bases. Germline values: CDR1 SGHDT, CDR2 YYEEEE. Trimming stripped 4 bases from V and 8 bases from J, with 24 bases between. The CDR3 runs 16 residues. As DNA, the CDR3 is TGTGCCAGCAGCGCCGGGGATGCAGGGGCCTTGGGGGGCTACACCTTC. This gives the protein CASSAGDAGALGGYTF.

The V and J genes are TRBV6-5 and TRBJ1-3, with D unresolved. CDR1 is MNHEY and CDR2 is SVGAGI in the germline V gene. The V gene lost 0 bases and the J gene lost 0 bases, with 9 bases spanning the gap. The CDR3 is 16 amino acids. The DNA of the CDR3 is TGTGCCAGCAGTTACTCGAAAGTAGTCTCTGGAAACACCATATATTTT. Translated: CASSYSKVVSGNTIYF.

The chain has TRBV14 and TRBJ1-2; D is ambiguous. Deletions cut 1 base from V and 4 bases from J, with 13 bases between. Per germline, CDR1 SGHDN and CDR2 FVKESK. The CDR3 spans 15 residues. CDR3 protein: CASSQGQPGGYGYTF. CDR3 bases: TGTGCCAGCAGCCAAGGTCAGCCTGGTGGCTATGGCTACACCTTC.

The rearrangement joins TRBV5-1 to TRBJ1-2; D remains ambiguous. CDR1 is SGHRS and CDR2 is YFSETQ in the germline V gene. The length of the CDR3 is 14 residues. Trimming shortened V by 0 bases and J by 2 bases, and 8 bases separated the two germline ends. The CDR3 sequence: CASSLGASNYGYTF. The CDR3 nucleotides are TGCGCCAGCAGCTTGGGGGCCAGCAACTATGGCTACACCTTC.

The chain uses TRBV7-7 and TRBJ2-1; D gene ambiguous. V was cut by 1 base and J by 8 bases, with 15 bases left in between. CDR3 length: 15 amino acids. Germline CDR1 reads SSHAT; CDR2 reads FNYEAQ (reference sequence). For the CDR3, the DNA is TGTGCCAGCAGCTTAGATGGTCAAATCGGTGATGAGCAGTTCTTC. It specifies CASSLDGQIGDEQFF. The variable domain in full, with the rest retrieved from reference TRBV7-7 and TRBJ2-1, is GAGVSQSPRYKVTKRGQDVTLRCDPISSHATLYWYQQALGQGPEFLTYFNYEAQPDKSGLPSDRFSAERPEGSISTLTIQRTEQRDSAMYRCASSLDGQIGDEQFFGPGTRLTVL.

The CDR3 region is CASSLQAVSTDTQYF. The CDR3 region has the DNA TGCGCCAGCAGCTTGCAGGCGGTTAGCACAGATACGCAGTATTTT. V gene TRBV5-1 combines with J gene TRBJ2-3; D unresolved. Germline V gene sequence: CDR1 SGHRS, CDR2 YFSETQ. The CDR3 totals 15 residues. Trimming removed 1 base from V and 0 bases from J, with 9 bases in between.

This chain uses TRBV4-3 with TRBJ1-6; tentative D call: TRBD1 (5 bases). V was clipped by 4 bases and J by 1 base, with 14 bases between them. This CDR3 is 17 amino acids long. Looked up from germline, CDR1 is LGHNA and CDR2 is YSLEER. Here the CDR3 reads CASSPSVGASYNSPLHF. The CDR3 DNA follows: TGCGCCAGCAGCCCTTCGGTCGGGGCATCCTATAATTCACCCCTCCACTTT.

The chain employs TRBV4-3 and TRBJ1-5; D unresolved. V was pared by 2 bases and J by 2 bases, with 13 bases between. The CDR3 runs to 16 residues. The V gene's germline CDR1 is LGHNA and CDR2 YSLEER. CDR3 protein: CASSQYRDGGNQPQHF. The CDR3, as DNA: TGCGCCAGCAGCCAATACCGGGATGGAGGCAATCAGCCCCAGCATTTT.

The chain links TRBV5-1 to TRBJ2-2; TRBD1 is a possible D gene (5 bases). This CDR3 comprises 15 residues. Germline V gives CDR1 SGHRS, CDR2 YFSETQ. The V end was cut by 2 bases, the J end by 1 base, with 9 bases between. CDR3 region: CASSFDGQNTGELFF. Written as DNA, the CDR3 is TGCGCCAGCAGCTTCGACGGACAGAACACCGGGGAGCTGTTTTTT.

This clone was seen only a few times. The gene calls are TRBV6-2 or TRBV6-3 and TRBJ2-1, with 9 bases lining up with TRBD1. CDR3 length: 16 residues. Germline V gives CDR1 MNHEY, CDR2 SVGEGT. V was pared by 5 bases and J by 4 bases, with 9 bases of the junction left unmatched. CDR3 amino acids: CASSPSGQGTYNEQFF. The DNA of the CDR3 is TGTGCCAGCAGTCCCTCCGGACAGGGGACGTACAATGAGCAGTTCTTC.

The CDR3 nucleotides read TGTGCCAGCAGCTTAGCGAGGGTTCTGACTGGAAACACCATATATTTT. Translating it yields CASSLARVLTGNTIYF. This chain connects TRBV7-2 to TRBJ1-3; no definite D call. Germline V gene sequence: CDR1 SGHTA, CDR2 FQGNSA. Trimming took off 0 bases at V and 2 bases at J, with 11 bases between the two ends. The CDR3 is made up of 16 amino acids.

About this clone: The same CDR3 can be traced to other DNA sequences in this sample. This rearrangement joins TRBV5-1 to TRBJ1-2, with 7 bases that match TRBD1. CDR1 is SGHRS, CDR2 YFSETQ, per germline. This CDR3 region has 14 residues. The ends lost 0 bases at V and 4 bases at J; junction bases unmatched: 3. In nucleotides, the CDR3 is TGCGCCAGCAGCTTGGGGACAGGTTTCTATGGCTACACCTTC. The encoded protein is CASSLGTGFYGYTF.

The genes are TRBV6-5 and TRBJ1-2; D is uncertain. This CDR3 spans 13 amino acids. Germline loops: CDR1 MNHEY, CDR2 SVGAGI. V was trimmed by 2 bases and J by 2 bases, leaving 6 bases between them. The CDR3 sequence is CASSYKLNYGYTF. The CDR3 region has the DNA TGTGCCAGCAGTTACAAATTGAACTATGGCTACACCTTC.

The chain carries TRBV3-1 (or the pseudogene TRBV3-2) and TRBJ1-3; D is ambiguous. Germline CDR1 LGHDT, CDR2 YNNKEL (reference sequence). CDR3 length: 14 amino acids. Between the trimmed V and J ends, which lost 4 bases and 4 bases, there was a span of 11 bases. CDR3 nucleotides: TGTGCCAGCAGCCCCTGGACTGAAGGAAACACCATATATTTT. It is translated as CASSPWTEGNTIYF.

This clone was counted a single time. The chain joins TRBV11-2 to TRBJ2-2, with 8 bases aligning to TRBD1. The germline V gene has CDR1 SGHAT and CDR2 FQNNGV. The CDR3 has 18 amino acids. V shed 5 bases and J 3 bases; nucleotides not matched to a gene: 14. The CDR3 sequence is CASSPRTGNMFHTGELFF. The CDR3 region has the DNA TGTGCCAGCAGCCCACGGACAGGGAACATGTTCCACACCGGGGAGCTGTTTTTT.

V gene TRBV12-3 or TRBV12-4 combines with J gene TRBJ1-3; D call uncertain. This CDR3 spans 13 amino acids. Between the trimmed V and J ends, which lost 5 bases and 2 bases, there was a span of 7 bases. In nucleotides, the CDR3 is TGTGCCAGCAGTATAAGGGCTGGAAACACCATATATTTT. Amino acid sequence: CASSIRAGNTIYF.

The rearrangement links TRBV19 to TRBJ1-4, with TRBD1 as a possible D gene (5 bases). Per germline, CDR1 LNHDA and CDR2 SQIVND (reference sequence). The CDR3 has 15 amino acids. Trimming removed 3 bases from V and 1 base from J, with 9 bases in between. Here the CDR3 DNA reads TGTGCCAGTAGTATCGGTCAGGGAACTAATGAAAAACTGTTTTTT. It codes for CASSIGQGTNEKLFF.